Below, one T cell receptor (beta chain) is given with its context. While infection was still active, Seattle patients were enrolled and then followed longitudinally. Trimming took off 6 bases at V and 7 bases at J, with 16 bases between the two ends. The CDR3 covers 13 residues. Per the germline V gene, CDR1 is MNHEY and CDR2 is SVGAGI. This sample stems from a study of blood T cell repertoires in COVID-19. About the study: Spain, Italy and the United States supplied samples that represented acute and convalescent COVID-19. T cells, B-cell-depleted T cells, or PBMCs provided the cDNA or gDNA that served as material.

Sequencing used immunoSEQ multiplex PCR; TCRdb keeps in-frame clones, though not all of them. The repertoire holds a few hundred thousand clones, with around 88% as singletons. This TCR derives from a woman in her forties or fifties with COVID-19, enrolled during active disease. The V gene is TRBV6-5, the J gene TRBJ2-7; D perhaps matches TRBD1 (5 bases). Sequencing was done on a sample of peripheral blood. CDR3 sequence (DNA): TGTGCCAGCAGCACCGGGCTCAGGGCGGAGCAGTACTTC. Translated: CASSTGLRAEQYF.